This TCR beta chain is from a study of cytotoxic CD8 clonotypes in ibrutinib-treated CLL. General study findings and limits: Higher clonality was seen at ibrutinib response and a return toward baseline at progression. Treatment saw public clonotypes, which were uncommon, either contract or stay stable. Age-matched healthy donor levels were exceeded by baseline clonality, which tracked circulating CD8+ T-cell counts.

Germline V gives CDR1 LNHNV, CDR2 YYDKDF (reference sequence). V gave up 0 bases and J gave up 5 bases, with 4 bases separating them. The CDR3 length is 12 residues. This clone was seen more than once but under ten times. Its antigen is not known. Sequencing used immunoSEQ multiplex PCR; TCRdb keeps in-frame clones, though not all of them. This table holds about 200,000 clones, 72% found once. The rearrangement uses TRBV15 and TRBJ1-2; D gene ambiguous. The sequenced sample was PBMCs, obtained after 24 months of ibrutinib treatment. The TCR originated in a human donor with chronic lymphocytic leukemia. CDR3 coding DNA: TGTGCCACCAGCAGAGAAGGTTATGGCTACACCTTC. It encodes CATSREGYGYTF.